A single sample is the source of the 31 T cell receptor beta chains below, sequenced in a study of OX40 agonist ivuxolimab in advanced cancers. The data were produced by immunoSEQ multiplex PCR, yet TCRdb's version contains in-frame clones alone and is incomplete. The data show approximately 43,000 clones, around 81% seen once. The specimen was CD4+ or CD8+ T cells sorted from blood, collected in a trial of the OX40 agonist ivuxolimab. The receptor source for this set is an adult with an advanced solid tumor such as melanoma, head and neck, liver or kidney cancer.

Judged by abundance, this clone is large. The chain is built from TRBV7-6 and TRBJ2-5, with D perhaps given as TRBD1 or TRBD2 (5 bases each). Germline lookup yields CDR1 SGHVS and CDR2 FNYEAQ. The ends were cut back, 5 bases at V and 2 bases at J, with 9 bases in the middle. The CDR3 length is 13 residues. DNA of the CDR3: TGTGCCAGCAGCATGGGACGACAAGAGACCCAGTACTTC. Translating it yields CASSMGRQETQYF. Drawing the rest from reference TRBV7-6 and TRBJ2-5, the complete variable domain is GAGVSQSPRYKVTKRGQDVALRCDPISGHVSLYWYRQALGQGPEFLTYFNYEAQQDKSGLPNDRFSAERPEGSISTLTIQRTEQRDSAMYRCASSMGRQETQYFGPGTRLLVL.

The chain couples TRBV19 to TRBJ1-1, with 8 bases matching TRBD1. Looked up from germline, CDR1 is LNHDA and CDR2 is SQIVND (reference sequence). With V trimmed by 4 bases and J by 1 base, 11 bases remained unmatched. The length of the CDR3 is 17 residues. The CDR3 sequence: CASSTYRGRFSNTEAFF. In nucleotides, the CDR3 is TGTGCCAGTAGTACCTACAGGGGGAGGTTTTCGAACACTGAAGCTTTCTTT.

The V call is TRBV7-2, the J call TRBJ1-2; D gene unclear. Germline V gives CDR1 SGHTA, CDR2 FQGNSA. This CDR3 region has 14 residues. Trimming shortened V by 1 base and J by 4 bases, and 10 bases separated the two germline ends. The CDR3 DNA reads as TGTGCCAGCAGCTTAGATGCTGAAGTCTATGGCTACACCTTC. This translates into CASSLDAEVYGYTF.

The chain is built from TRBV10-3 and TRBJ1-5, with D uncertain. V was pared by 0 bases and J by 6 bases, with 6 bases between. CDR3 length equals 13 residues. Germline lookup yields CDR1 ENHRY and CDR2 SYGVKD. The CDR3 DNA follows: TGTGCCATCAGTGAGTCAGGAGTTCAGCCCCAGCATTTT. It specifies CAISESGVQPQHF.

The chain employs TRBV4-1 and TRBJ2-1, with 7 bases identical to TRBD2. J was trimmed by 3 bases and V by 1 base; bases with no gene match: 3. CDR3 size: 15 residues. Germline CDR1 and CDR2: MGHRA and YSYEKL. The CDR3 region is CASSQALAVYNEQFF. Here the CDR3 DNA reads TGCGCCAGCAGCCAAGCTCTAGCGGTCTACAATGAGCAGTTCTTC.

This chain links TRBV28 with TRBJ1-5; TRBD1 aligns across 7 bases. The length of the CDR3 is 15 residues. Germline CDR1 MDHEN, CDR2 SYDVKM. Trimming at V came to 5 bases and at J to 7 bases, leaving 11 bases not matched to a gene. This chain's CDR3 is CASSPPRQGRQPQHF. In nucleotides, the CDR3 is TGTGCCAGCAGTCCTCCGAGACAGGGAAGGCAGCCCCAGCATTTT.

This clone has just one count. The rearrangement uses TRBV4-1 and TRBJ1-1, with D hard to call. The V gene lost 0 bases and the J gene lost 1 base, with 6 bases spanning the gap. Germline CDR1 and CDR2: MGHRA and YSYEKL. This CDR3 contains 14 residues. The CDR3 sequence: CASSQDRENTEAFF. CDR3 nucleotide sequence: TGCGCCAGCAGCCAAGATCGGGAGAACACTGAAGCTTTCTTT.

CDR3 sequence reads: CASSWSGSPEAFF. DNA of the CDR3: TGTGCCAGCAGCTGGTCAGGGAGCCCTGAAGCTTTCTTT. The chain links TRBV11-3 to TRBJ1-1, with a weak D call TRBD1 (5 bases). The CDR3 covers 13 residues. The germline V and J ends were trimmed by 4 bases and 6 bases, with 12 bases remaining between them. Germline loops: CDR1 SGHNT, CDR2 YENEEA.

The rearrangement uses TRBV4-1 and TRBJ2-4; no firm D call. The CDR3 is 13 residues long. CDR1 MGHRA and CDR2 YSYEKL come from the germline V gene. V lost 0 bases, J lost 7 bases, and 7 bases lay in between. In nucleotides, the CDR3 is TGCGCCAGCAGCCAAGAGCACCGGAACATTCAGTACTTC. Protein: CASSQEHRNIQYF.

V usage is TRBV14 and J usage is TRBJ2-2; maybe TRBD2 (6 bases). Germline CDR1 and CDR2: SGHDN and FVKESK. This CDR3 contains 15 residues. V lost 4 bases to trimming and J lost 6 bases, with 15 bases between them. CDR3 in DNA: TGTGCCAGCAGCCCCGGGACTGTTCCGTCCGGGGAGCTGTTTTTT. Translation: CASSPGTVPSGELFF. Filled out from reference TRBV14 and TRBJ2-2, the complete variable domain reads EAGVTQFPSHSVIEKGQTVTLRCDPISGHDNLYWYRRVMGKEIKFLLHFVKESKQDESGMPNNRFLAERTGGTYSTLKVQPAELEDSGVYFCASSPGTVPSGELFFGEGSRLTVL.

The J gene is TRBJ2-5, the V gene TRBV11-3; D is perhaps TRBD2 (5 bases). The germline gives CDR1 SGHNT, CDR2 YENEEA. This CDR3 has 12 amino acids. V was trimmed by 5 bases and J by 3 bases, leaving 7 bases between them. The CDR3 loop is CASSPGEETQYF. Here the CDR3 DNA reads TGTGCCAGCAGCCCCGGGGAAGAGACCCAGTACTTC. Complete variable domain (other parts from reference TRBV11-3 and TRBJ2-5): EAGVVQSPRYKIIEKKQPVAFWCNPISGHNTLYWYLQNLGQGPELLIRYENEEAVDDSQLPKDRFSAERLKGVDSTLKIQPAELGDSAVYLCASSPGEETQYFGPGTRLLVL.

The chain recombines TRBV18 with TRBJ1-3; D gene unclear. V lost 0 bases and J 7 bases, leaving 13 bases between the germline ends. There are 15 residues in the CDR3. CDR1 KGHSH and CDR2 LQKENI come from the germline V gene. The CDR3 sequence is CASSPPSAPGNTIYF. CDR3 DNA sequence: TGTGCCAGCTCACCACCATCAGCTCCGGGGAACACCATATATTTT.

In this sample, this clone turned up a few times. The chain carries TRBV14 and TRBJ2-2; 9 bases agree with TRBD2. V lost 6 bases and J lost 6; bases outside the gene matches: 11. The CDR3 has 16 amino acids. Germline values: CDR1 SGHDN, CDR2 FVKESK. CDR3 loop: CASRRGPSGIAGELFF. The CDR3 DNA is TGTGCCAGCAGGAGAGGACCTAGCGGGATCGCCGGGGAGCTGTTTTTT.

This chain links TRBV5-4 with TRBJ2-4, with a weak D call TRBD2 (5 bases). CDR1 and CDR2 from the germline V gene are SGHNT and YYREEE (reference sequence). The CDR3 length is 14 residues. The V end lost 6 bases, the J end lost 8 bases, and 18 bases lay between the germline ends. The CDR3 reads CASTREGITDIQYF. In DNA form, the CDR3 reads TGTGCCAGCACCCGCGAGGGAATAACGGACATTCAGTACTTC.

This clone was seen once. J is TRBJ1-4 and V is TRBV7-9; D unclear. The germline CDR1 and CDR2 sequences are SEHNR and FQNEAQ (reference sequence). V lost 7 bases, J lost 2 bases, and 8 bases lay in between. The CDR3 has 13 residues. The CDR3 protein is CASTLMTNEKLFF. CDR3 DNA: TGTGCCAGCACCTTGATGACTAATGAAAAACTGTTTTTT.

The J gene is TRBJ2-7, the V gene TRBV4-1; D is uncertain. Germline values: CDR1 MGHRA, CDR2 YSYEKL. V was shortened by 2 bases and J by 10 bases, with 12 bases between the two germline ends. This CDR3 is built from 12 residues. CDR3 DNA: TGCGCCAGCAGCCAATGGCCGACGGCACAGTACTTC. This gives the protein CASSQWPTAQYF.

Concerning this clone itself: Distinct nucleotide sequences in the sample also encode this CDR3. This chain links TRBV6-5 with TRBJ1-3, with unresolved D. Germline CDR1 MNHEY, CDR2 SVGAGI. Trimming pared 5 bases from V and 4 bases from J, leaving 6 bases between. This CDR3 has 12 amino acids. CDR3 sequence: CASSTGGNTIYF. As DNA, the CDR3 is TGTGCCAGCAGTACTGGAGGAAACACCATATATTTT.

This chain uses TRBV2 with TRBJ2-1; perhaps D is TRBD1 or TRBD2 (5 bases each). In germline, CDR1 is SNHLY, CDR2 FYNNEI. V lost 7 bases, J lost 9 bases, and 19 bases lay in between. The CDR3 contains 14 residues. The DNA for the CDR3 is TGTGCCAGCATCCGGGACCACAGGCAGGGTGAGCAGTTCTTC. Amino acid sequence: CASIRDHRQGEQFF.

J is TRBJ2-1 and V is TRBV7-9; TRBD1 aligns across 9 bases. Germline values: CDR1 SEHNR, CDR2 FQNEAQ (reference sequence). This CDR3 contains 17 residues. The J segment lost 7 bases and the V segment lost 5 bases, leaving 15 bases of the junction unmatched. The CDR3, as DNA: TGTGCCAGCAGCACTCGTTGGACAGGGGAAGATTTGAATGAGCAGTTCTTC. This gives the protein CASSTRWTGEDLNEQFF. The entire variable domain, with the rest obtained from reference TRBV7-9 and TRBJ2-1, is as follows: DTGVSQNPRHKITKRGQNVTFRCDPISEHNRLYWYRQTLGQGPEFLTYFQNEAQLEKSRLLSDRFSAERPKGSFSTLEIQRTEQGDSAMYLCASSTRWTGEDLNEQFFGPGTRLTVL.

This clone was seen only a few times. The chain joins TRBV7-2 to TRBJ1-5; no clear D gene. Germline CDR1 SGHTA, CDR2 FQGNSA. CDR3 length: 14 residues. The V end lost 4 bases, the J end lost 4 bases, and 11 bases lay between the germline ends. The DNA of the CDR3 is TGTGCCAGCAGCTCAGGATCACTTAATCAGCCCCAGCATTTT. Translated, it gives CASSSGSLNQPQHF.

The chain carries TRBV7-9 and TRBJ2-7; TRBD2 agrees at 9 bases. V lost 5 bases, J lost 4 bases, and 9 bases stayed unmatched. The CDR3 is 15 residues long. Germline CDR1 is SEHNR and CDR2 is FQNEAQ (reference sequence). The CDR3 protein is CASSLGLAGVYEQYF. The CDR3 DNA follows: TGTGCCAGCAGCCTTGGATTAGCGGGAGTGTACGAGCAGTACTTC. Full variable domain (remainder filled in from reference TRBV7-9 and TRBJ2-7): DTGVSQNPRHKITKRGQNVTFRCDPISEHNRLYWYRQTLGQGPEFLTYFQNEAQLEKSRLLSDRFSAERPKGSFSTLEIQRTEQGDSAMYLCASSLGLAGVYEQYFGPGTRLTVT.

The rearrangement joins TRBV6-1 to TRBJ2-1; perhaps TRBD2 as D (5 bases). Germline V gene lookup returns CDR1 MNHNS and CDR2 SASEGT. The CDR3 runs to 14 residues. The V end was cut by 6 bases, the J end by 0 bases, with 9 bases between. The CDR3 bases are TGTGCCAGCAGAGCGGTGATCTCCTACAATGAGCAGTTCTTC. Translating it yields CASRAVISYNEQFF.

CDR3 nucleotides: TGCAGCGCAGCGGGAGGCAAGCTCGGAGAGACCCAGTACTTC. Its translation is CSAAGGKLGETQYF. This chain joins TRBV29-1 and TRBJ2-5, with 9 bases fitting TRBD2. From germline, CDR1 is SQVTM and CDR2 ANQGSEA. The J segment lost 4 bases and the V segment lost 7 bases, leaving 10 bases of the junction unmatched. The CDR3 is 14 amino acids.

This clone was recorded only once. The gene calls are TRBV5-4 and TRBJ2-7, with D uncertain. CDR1 is SGHNT and CDR2 is YYREEE in the germline V gene (reference sequence). The CDR3 has 12 amino acids. Trimming took off 1 base at V and 3 bases at J, with 5 bases between the two ends. CDR3 nucleotide sequence: TGTGCCAGCAGCTTGTTTGACTACGAGCAGTACTTC. It translates to CASSLFDYEQYF.

This sequence joins TRBV11-2 and TRBJ1-4; D possibly corresponds to TRBD1 (6 bases). The V gene's germline CDR1 is SGHAT and CDR2 FQNNGV. The CDR3 has 17 residues. V lost 7 bases and J 8 bases, leaving 26 bases between the germline ends. CDR3 in DNA: TGTGCCAGCACCCCTCGTAGGGGGAGTCTGGGCAACGAAAAACTGTTTTTT. Its translation: CASTPRRGSLGNEKLFF. Full variable domain (outside the CDR3, taken from reference TRBV11-2 and TRBJ1-4): EAGVAQSPRYKIIEKRQSVAFWCNPISGHATLYWYQQILGQGPKLLIQFQNNGVVDDSQLPKDRFSAERLKGVDSTLKIQPAKLEDSAVYLCASTPRRGSLGNEKLFFGSGTQLSVL.

This chain links TRBV10-3 with TRBJ2-3, with 7 bases lining up with TRBD1. The V and J ends lost 6 bases and 5 bases, in that order; junction bases with no gene match: 5. The V gene's germline CDR1 is ENHRY and CDR2 SYGVKD. The CDR3 consists of 13 residues. This CDR3 is CAISTGEGDTQYF. The DNA of the CDR3 is TGTGCCATCAGCACAGGGGAAGGAGATACGCAGTATTTT.

Only a few counts were recorded for this clone. V gene TRBV7-9 combines with J gene TRBJ1-1; possibly TRBD1 for D (6 bases). CDR1 SEHNR and CDR2 FQNEAQ come from the germline V gene (reference sequence). Trimming left V 4 bases short and J 4 bases short, with 10 bases between. The CDR3 totals 13 residues. Written as DNA, the CDR3 is TGTGCCAGCAGCTCACAGGGCGGCACTGAAGCTTTCTTT. Translation gives CASSSQGGTEAFF.

V usage is TRBV18 and J usage is TRBJ1-3; no clear D. Trimming cost V 3 bases and J 0 bases, with 9 bases left between them. The CDR3 sequence is 15 residues long. In germline, CDR1 is KGHSH, CDR2 LQKENI. The CDR3 sequence is CASSPSRDSGNTIYF. CDR3 bases: TGTGCCAGCTCACCCTCGAGGGACTCTGGAAACACCATATATTTT.

This clone has a single count. This chain joins TRBV19 and TRBJ1-1; tentatively, D is TRBD1 (6 bases). Trimming removed 7 bases from V and 7 bases from J, with 16 bases in between. This CDR3 is built from 13 residues. Germline loops: CDR1 LNHDA, CDR2 SQIVND (reference sequence). DNA of the CDR3: TGTGCCAGTATCGGAGGGGGACTCCTTGAAGCTTTCTTT. Amino acids: CASIGGGLLEAFF.

The chain carries TRBV11-2 and TRBJ2-7; D unclear. Trimming stripped 0 bases from V and 1 base from J, with 10 bases between. The germline V gene has CDR1 SGHAT and CDR2 FQNNGV. This CDR3 region has 15 residues. The chain's CDR3 is CASSLEIRLSYEQYF. The CDR3 coding sequence is TGTGCCAGCAGCTTAGAGATCAGGCTATCCTACGAGCAGTACTTC.

This chain connects TRBV29-1 to TRBJ2-3; perhaps TRBD2 as D (5 bases). The V and J ends lost 6 bases and 3 bases respectively, with 13 bases between them. Germline V gene sequence: CDR1 SQVTM, CDR2 ANQGSEA. The CDR3 has 13 residues. CDR3 nucleotide sequence: TGCAGCGTGTACCGACGAGGGACAGATACGCAGTATTTT. Translated: CSVYRRGTDTQYF.